The clone carrying this TCR beta chain was recorded only once. The data stem from a study of blood T cell repertoires in COVID-19. Here immunoSEQ multiplex PCR was the method, and the copy in TCRdb shows in-frame clones only, minus some. The repertoire holds 75,000 to 80,000 clones, with more than 75% as singletons. Germline V gene data show CDR1 as LGHNT and CDR2 as FRNRAP. Trimming removed 8 bases from V and 7 bases from J, with 10 bases in between. The CDR3 runs to 11 residues. The chain employs TRBV12-5 and TRBJ2-3; weak D call: TRBD1 (5 bases). Sequencing input: peripheral blood. This TCR came from a human donor in a cohort sampled during active COVID-19. The CDR3 loop reads CASKGMYTQYF. CDR3 DNA: TGTGCTAGTAAGGGGATGTATACGCAGTATTTT. The full variable domain, completed using reference TRBV12-5 and TRBJ2-3, is DARVTQTPRHKVTEMGQEVTMRCQPILGHNTVFWYRQTMMQGLELLAYFRNRAPLDDSGMPKDRFSAEMPDATLATLKIQPSEPRDSAVYFCASKGMYTQYFGPGTRLTVL.